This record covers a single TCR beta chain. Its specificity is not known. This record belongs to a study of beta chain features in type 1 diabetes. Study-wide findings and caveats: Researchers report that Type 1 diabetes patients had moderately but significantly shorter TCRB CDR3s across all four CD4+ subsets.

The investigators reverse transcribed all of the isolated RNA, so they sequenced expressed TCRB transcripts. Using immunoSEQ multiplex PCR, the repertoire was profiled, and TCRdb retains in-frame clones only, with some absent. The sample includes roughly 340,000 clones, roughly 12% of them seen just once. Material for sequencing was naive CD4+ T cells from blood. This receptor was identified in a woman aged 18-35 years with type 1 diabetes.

The CDR3 is CASRAAPQETQYF. Written as DNA, the CDR3 is TGTGCCAGCAGAGCGGCACCACAAGAGACCCAGTACTTC. The chain recombines TRBV14 with TRBJ2-5; D possibly corresponds to TRBD2 (5 bases). Germline values: CDR1 SGHDN, CDR2 FVKESK. V shed 6 bases and J shed 2 bases, with 10 bases lying between them. The CDR3 spans 13 residues.